The rows below give T cell receptor beta chains drawn from one sample of a study of CD8 T cells in ankylosing spondylitis. TCRdb re-called the 5' RACE reads with MiXCR, one entry per CDR3 protein. Counted here are a few hundred thousand distinct CDR3 sequences, around 10% occurring once; the ten biggest clones make up less than 7%. Sequences were obtained from blood, either unsorted or a sorted T cell fraction (not recorded which). The receptor source for this set is a male donor with ankylosing spondylitis or in good health (not recorded which). Each CDR3 is given with its conserved first and last residue. Fields, in order: clone size, D gene, V gene, J gene, CDR3 protein, CDR3 DNA. The D gene is left open where the match is weak. Size tells how often a clone was seen (once, few, many) or the class of an expanded clone, and some rows leave it out.

many,.,TRBV5-6,TRBJ2-5,CASSSSGTQYF,TGTGCCAGCAGCTCCTCAGGGACCCAGTACTTC
.,.,TRBV12-3/TRBV12-4,TRBJ1-2,CASSSPDISNYGYTF,TGTGCCAGCAGTTCGCCGGACATTTCTAACTATGGCTACACCTTC
many,.,TRBV27,TRBJ1-1,CASSLAGGGLETEAFF,TGTGCCAGCAGTTTAGCCGGGGGGGGGCTTGAAACTGAAGCTTTCTTT
many,TRBD1,TRBV5-1,TRBJ2-2,CASSIQTGTSSGELFF,TGCGCCAGCAGCATTCAGACAGGGACGTCATCCGGGGAGCTGTTTTTT
many,.,TRBV20-1,TRBJ2-3,CSAGGQTDTQYF,TGCAGTGCGGGGGGGCAGACAGATACGCAGTATTTT
.,TRBD2,TRBV7-3,TRBJ2-3,CASSLSPAGGSADTQYF,TGTGCCAGCAGCTTAAGCCCAGCGGGGGGTTCGGCAGATACGCAGTATTTT
many,TRBD2,TRBV5-1,TRBJ2-3,CASSLSSGGTDTQYF,TGCGCCAGCAGCTTGTCCAGCGGGGGGACAGATACGCAGTATTTT
.,.,TRBV3-1,TRBJ2-5,CASSQVISRTPQETQYF,TGTGCCAGCAGCCAAGTAATCAGTCGGACACCTCAAGAGACCCAGTACTTC
.,TRBD2,TRBV5-6,TRBJ2-5,CASSFTAGGTWETQYF,TGTGCCAGCAGCTTCACAGCGGGAGGTACTTGGGAGACCCAGTACTTC
.,TRBD2,TRBV20-1,TRBJ2-7,CSARVGGYEQNF,TGCAGTGCTAGAGTCGGGGGGTACGAGCAGAACTTC
many,.,TRBV20-1,TRBJ1-5,CSARDRAPQPQHF,TGCAGTGCTAGAGACAGGGCACCTCAGCCCCAGCATTTT
.,TRBD1,TRBV29-1,TRBJ2-7,CSPAGDRGCYEQYF,TGCAGCCCCGCAGGAGACAGGGGTTGTTACGAGCAGTACTTC
.,.,TRBV27,TRBJ1-1,CASSRWVDTEAFF,TGTGCCAGCAGTCGTTGGGTGGACACTGAAGCTTTCTTT